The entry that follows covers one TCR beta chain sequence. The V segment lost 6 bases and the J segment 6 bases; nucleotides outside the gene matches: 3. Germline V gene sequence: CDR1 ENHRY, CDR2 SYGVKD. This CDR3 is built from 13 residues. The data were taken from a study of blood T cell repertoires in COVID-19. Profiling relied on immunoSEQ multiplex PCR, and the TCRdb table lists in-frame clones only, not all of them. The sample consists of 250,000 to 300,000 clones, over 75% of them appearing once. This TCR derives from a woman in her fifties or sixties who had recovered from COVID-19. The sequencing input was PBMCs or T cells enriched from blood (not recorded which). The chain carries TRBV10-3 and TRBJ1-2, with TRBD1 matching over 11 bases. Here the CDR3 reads CAIRGQGADGYTF. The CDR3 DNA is TGTGCCATCAGAGGACAGGGGGCCGATGGCTACACCTTC.